Sequencing of this TCR beta chain was carried out in a study of identical twins. Trimming cost V 1 base and J 12 bases, with 20 bases left between them. CDR3 length equals 15 residues. Germline-derived CDR1 and CDR2 are SGHDN and FVKESK. Study-wide results and limits: Cross-sectional statistics, not tracking of the same donors, supported the conclusions. Models, which agreed with sharing between unrelated individuals, nonetheless underestimated the out-of-frame TCR alpha sharing seen in monozygotic twins.

Template switching created a universal primer site, and the cDNA included unique molecular identifiers. TCRdb re-called the 5' RACE reads with MiXCR, one entry per CDR3 protein. The sample holds hundreds of thousands of distinct CDR3 sequences; about 7% are singletons and the top ten take about 1.6%. Healthy Caucasians alone served as donors. To note about this clonotype: Its antigen is not identified.

The same sample was also used in a study of yellow fever vaccine responses in identical twins.

The receptor comes from a woman aged 18-29 years in good health. Material for sequencing was PBMCs. This chain uses TRBV14 with TRBJ2-3, with D hard to call. In DNA form, the CDR3 reads TGTGCCAGCAGCCAAGCCGGATTCGCCCCTTGGGGACAGTATTTT. This sequence encodes CASSQAGFAPWGQYF.